The 8 T cell receptor beta chains in this list originate from one sample, sequenced in a study of blood T cell repertoires in COVID-19. Measured with immunoSEQ multiplex PCR; TCRdb has only the in-frame clones, and not every one. The table has hundreds of thousands of clones, over 75% seen once. The specimen sequenced was PBMCs or T cells enriched from blood (not recorded which). Receptors originate from a woman between 40 and 55 years old with acute COVID-19.

This chain uses TRBV5-1 with TRBJ2-7; 12 positions match TRBD2. Germline V CDR1 and CDR2: SGHRS, YFSETQ. The V segment lost 5 bases and the J segment 4 bases; nucleotides outside the gene matches: 7. The CDR3 is 15 residues long. The CDR3 coding sequence is TGCGCCAGCAGGGAACTAGCGGGGGGCTCTTACGAGCAGTACTTC. It yields the protein CASRELAGGSYEQYF.

The chain employs TRBV18 and TRBJ2-3; 9 bases are shared with TRBD1. Losses at the gene ends were 1 base for V and 8 bases for J; bases not matched to a gene: 7. The germline V gene has CDR1 KGHSH and CDR2 LQKENI. CDR3 length: 15 amino acids. This chain's CDR3 is CASSPQTGGHGTQYF. The CDR3 DNA reads TGTGCCAGCTCACCACAGACAGGGGGACACGGTACGCAGTATTTT.

This chain links TRBV5-1 with TRBJ2-2, with TRBD2 identical over 10 bases. This CDR3 has 16 amino acids. After removal of 3 bases from V and 0 bases from J, the junction contained 2 bases not matched to a gene. CDR1 and CDR2 from the germline V gene are SGHRS and YFSETQ. The CDR3, as DNA: TGCGCCAGCAGCTCACTAGCGGGGACGAACACCGGGGAGCTGTTTTTT. Translating it yields CASSSLAGTNTGELFF. Supplemented by reference TRBV5-1 and TRBJ2-2, the full variable domain reads KAGVTQTPRYLIKTRGQQVTLSCSPISGHRSVSWYQQTPGQGLQFLFEYFSETQRNKGNFPGRFSGRQFSNSRSEMNVSTLELGDSALYLCASSSLAGTNTGELFFGEGSRLTVL.

The chain is built from TRBV2 and TRBJ2-7, with TRBD2 identical over 9 bases. Per the germline V gene, CDR1 is SNHLY and CDR2 is FYNNEI. Unmatched junction bases numbered 10, after V lost 6 bases and J lost 4 bases. The CDR3 is 15 residues long. CDR3 amino acids: CASRKGGGALYEQYF. The CDR3 nucleotides are TGTGCCAGCAGAAAGGGCGGGGGGGCCCTGTACGAGCAGTACTTC. Filled out from reference TRBV2 and TRBJ2-7, the complete variable domain reads EPEVTQTPSHQVTQMGQEVILRCVPISNHLYFYWYRQILGQKVEFLVSFYNNEISEKSEIFDDQFSVERPDGSNFTLKIRSTKLEDSAMYFCASRKGGGALYEQYFGPGTRLTVT.

The chain recombines TRBV27 with TRBJ1-1; maybe TRBD1 (5 bases). CDR3 length: 13 amino acids. V shed 2 bases and J shed 11 bases, with 15 bases lying between them. Germline CDR1 and CDR2: MNHEY and SMNVEV (reference sequence). CDR3 DNA sequence: TGTGCCAGCAGTTTAAGTGTAGGGGCTGGGGCTTTCTTT. It specifies CASSLSVGAGAFF.

This clone has only a few counts. This chain connects TRBV3-1 (or the pseudogene TRBV3-2) to TRBJ2-7; 8 nucleotides match TRBD1. Germline CDR1 LGHDT, CDR2 YNNKEL (reference sequence). The CDR3 length is 15 residues. V was clipped by 0 bases and J by 7 bases; unmatched bases: 8. CDR3 amino acids: CASSQDLRWTGEQYF. As DNA, the CDR3 is TGTGCCAGCAGCCAAGACCTACGGTGGACAGGGGAGCAGTACTTC.

Written as DNA, the CDR3 is TGTGCCAGCAGCTTTCAGGGGTTAAGCACCGGGGAGCTGTTTTTT. Translation gives CASSFQGLSTGELFF. V usage is TRBV5-6 and J usage is TRBJ2-2; a weak D match, TRBD1 (6 bases). Germline CDR1 reads SGHDT; CDR2 reads YYEEEE. Trimming took off 2 bases at V and 4 bases at J, with 12 bases between the two ends. The CDR3 runs 15 residues.

The chain couples TRBV10-2 to TRBJ1-1, with a possible D match to TRBD1 (5 bases). The V gene lost 8 bases and the J gene lost 5 bases, with 24 bases spanning the gap. This CDR3 contains 16 residues. CDR1 is WSHSY, CDR2 SAAADI, per germline. The CDR3 loop is CASEPPREDWGTEAFF. CDR3 DNA sequence: TGCGCCAGCGAACCCCCGAGGGAGGACTGGGGGACTGAAGCTTTCTTT.